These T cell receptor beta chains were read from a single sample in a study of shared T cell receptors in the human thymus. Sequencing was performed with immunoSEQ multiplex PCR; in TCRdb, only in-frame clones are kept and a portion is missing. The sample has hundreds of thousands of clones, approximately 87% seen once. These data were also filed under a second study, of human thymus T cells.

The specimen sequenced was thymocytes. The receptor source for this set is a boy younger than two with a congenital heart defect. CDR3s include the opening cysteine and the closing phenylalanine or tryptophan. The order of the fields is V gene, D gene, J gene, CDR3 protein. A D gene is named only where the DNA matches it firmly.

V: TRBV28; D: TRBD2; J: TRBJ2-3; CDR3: CASRSTSGKSTDTQYF
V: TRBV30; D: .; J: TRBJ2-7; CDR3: CAWGYPRPALQGSEQYF
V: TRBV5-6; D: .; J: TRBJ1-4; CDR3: CASSLGPCTNEKLFF
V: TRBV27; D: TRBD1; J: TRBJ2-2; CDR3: CASTPDRVRTGELFF
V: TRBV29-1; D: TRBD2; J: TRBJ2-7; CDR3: CSVEDLIGGCYEQYF
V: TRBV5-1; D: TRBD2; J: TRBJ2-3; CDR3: CASSSKREMADTQYF
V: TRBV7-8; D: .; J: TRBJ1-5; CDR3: CASSLARGRRNQPQHF
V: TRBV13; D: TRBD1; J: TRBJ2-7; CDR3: CASSFGQVPLSYEQYF
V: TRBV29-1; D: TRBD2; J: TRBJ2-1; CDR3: CSVGAGTSGEPAQFF
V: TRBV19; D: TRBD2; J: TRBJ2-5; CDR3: CASSMGLAALQETQYF
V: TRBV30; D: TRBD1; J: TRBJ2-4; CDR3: CAWSAGGSDPIAKNIQYF
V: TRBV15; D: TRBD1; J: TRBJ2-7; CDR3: CATSRAGTDDYEQYF
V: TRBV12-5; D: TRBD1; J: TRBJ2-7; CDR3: CASAFLPGQGFDEQYF
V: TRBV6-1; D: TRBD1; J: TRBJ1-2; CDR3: CASYPPFGQGGGYTF
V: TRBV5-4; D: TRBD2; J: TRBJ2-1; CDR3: CASSFSTSGYYNEQFF
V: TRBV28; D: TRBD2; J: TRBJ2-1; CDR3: CASSLVAGANGNEQFF
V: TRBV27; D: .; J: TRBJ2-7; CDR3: CASSPPGARGCSEQYF
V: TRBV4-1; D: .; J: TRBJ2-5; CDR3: CASSQDQGDGLETQYF
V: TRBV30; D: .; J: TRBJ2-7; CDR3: CACEDTYEQYF
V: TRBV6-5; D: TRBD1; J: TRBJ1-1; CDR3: CASRTGGPGTEAFF
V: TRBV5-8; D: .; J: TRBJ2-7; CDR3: CASSLVGTKSSYEQYF
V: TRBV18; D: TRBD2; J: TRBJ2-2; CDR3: CASGLAVTNTGELFF
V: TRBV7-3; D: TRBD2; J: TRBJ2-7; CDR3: CASSPSGGREDEQYF
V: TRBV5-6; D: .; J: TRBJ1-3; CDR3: CASSSVSGNTIYF